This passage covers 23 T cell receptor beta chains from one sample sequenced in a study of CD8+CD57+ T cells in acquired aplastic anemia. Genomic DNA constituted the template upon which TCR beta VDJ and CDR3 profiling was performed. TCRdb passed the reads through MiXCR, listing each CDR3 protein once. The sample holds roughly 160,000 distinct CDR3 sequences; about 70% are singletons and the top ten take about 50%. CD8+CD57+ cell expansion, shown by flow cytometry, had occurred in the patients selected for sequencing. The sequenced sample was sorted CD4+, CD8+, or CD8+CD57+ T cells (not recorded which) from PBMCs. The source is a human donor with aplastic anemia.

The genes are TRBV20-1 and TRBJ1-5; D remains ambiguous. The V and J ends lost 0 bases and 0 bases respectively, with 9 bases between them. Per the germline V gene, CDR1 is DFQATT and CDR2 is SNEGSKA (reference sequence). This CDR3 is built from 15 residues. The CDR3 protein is CSAREEPYSNQPQHF. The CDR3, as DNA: TGCAGTGCTAGAGAGGAACCTTATAGCAATCAGCCCCAGCATTTT.

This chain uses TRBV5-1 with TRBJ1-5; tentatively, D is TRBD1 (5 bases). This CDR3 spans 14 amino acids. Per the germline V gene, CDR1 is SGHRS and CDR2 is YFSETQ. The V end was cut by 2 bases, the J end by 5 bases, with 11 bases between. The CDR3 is CASSLGGDDQPQHF. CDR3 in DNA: TGCGCCAGCAGCTTAGGAGGGGATGATCAGCCCCAGCATTTT.

CDR3 sequence: CASRGGRNEKLFF. The CDR3 DNA follows: TGTGCCAGCAGAGGGGGACGCAATGAAAAACTGTTTTTT. The chain carries TRBV5-4 and TRBJ1-4, with D possibly matching TRBD1 (6 bases). The CDR3 loop spans 13 amino acids. With 5 bases removed from V and 5 bases from J, the gap between germline ends came to 10 bases. In germline, CDR1 is SGHNT, CDR2 YYREEE (reference sequence).

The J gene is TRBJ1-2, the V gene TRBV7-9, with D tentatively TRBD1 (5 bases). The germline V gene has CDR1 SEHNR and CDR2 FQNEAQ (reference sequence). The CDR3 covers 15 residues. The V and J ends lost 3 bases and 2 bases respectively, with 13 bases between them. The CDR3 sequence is CASSLEGAANYGYTF. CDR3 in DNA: TGTGCCAGCAGCTTGGAAGGGGCCGCGAACTATGGCTACACCTTC.

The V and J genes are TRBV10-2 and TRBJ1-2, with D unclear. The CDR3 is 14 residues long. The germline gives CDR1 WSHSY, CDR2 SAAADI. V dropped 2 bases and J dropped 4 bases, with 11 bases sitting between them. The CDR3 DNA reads TGCGCCAGCAGTGAGGGGTGGCGGACCTATGGCTACACCTTC. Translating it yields CASSEGWRTYGYTF.

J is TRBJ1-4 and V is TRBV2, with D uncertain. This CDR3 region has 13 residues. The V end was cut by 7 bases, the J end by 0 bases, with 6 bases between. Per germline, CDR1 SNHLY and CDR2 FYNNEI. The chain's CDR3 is CASKDATNEKLFF. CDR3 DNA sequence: TGTGCCAGCAAGGATGCAACTAATGAAAAACTGTTTTTT.

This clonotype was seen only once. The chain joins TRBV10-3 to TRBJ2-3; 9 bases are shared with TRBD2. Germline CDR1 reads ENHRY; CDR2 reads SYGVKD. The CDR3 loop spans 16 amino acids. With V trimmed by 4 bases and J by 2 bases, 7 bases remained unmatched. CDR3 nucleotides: TGTGCCATCAGTGGCGGGGGGGACTCCCTCACAGATACGCAGTATTTT. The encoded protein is CAISGGGDSLTDTQYF.

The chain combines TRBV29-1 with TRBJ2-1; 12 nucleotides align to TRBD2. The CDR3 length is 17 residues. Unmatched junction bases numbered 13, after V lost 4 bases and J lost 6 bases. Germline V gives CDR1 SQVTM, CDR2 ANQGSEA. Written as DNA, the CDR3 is TGCAGCGTTGCCCGGGCGTCGGCTAGCGGGAGGGCCAATGAGCAGTTCTTC. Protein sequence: CSVARASASGRANEQFF.

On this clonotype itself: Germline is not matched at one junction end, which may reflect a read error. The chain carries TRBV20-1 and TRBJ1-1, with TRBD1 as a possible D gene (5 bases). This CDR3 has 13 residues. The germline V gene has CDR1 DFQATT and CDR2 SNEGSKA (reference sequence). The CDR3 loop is CSARDPPPGRLTF. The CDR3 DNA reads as TGCAGTGCTAGAGATCCCCCACCGGGACGACTAACCTTT.

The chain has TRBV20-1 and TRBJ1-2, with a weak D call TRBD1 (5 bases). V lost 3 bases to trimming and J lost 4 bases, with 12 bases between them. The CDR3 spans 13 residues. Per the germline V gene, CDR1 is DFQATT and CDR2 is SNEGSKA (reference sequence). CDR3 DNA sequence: TGCAGTGCTAGGACAGAGGCGGGCTATGGCTACACCTTC. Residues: CSARTEAGYGYTF.

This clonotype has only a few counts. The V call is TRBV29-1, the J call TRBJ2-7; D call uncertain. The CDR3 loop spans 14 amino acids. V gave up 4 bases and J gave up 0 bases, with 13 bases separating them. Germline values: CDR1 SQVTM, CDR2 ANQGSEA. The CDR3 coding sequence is TGCAGCGTTGTTAAGGGCACGAGCTCCTACGAGCAGTACTTC. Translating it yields CSVVKGTSSYEQYF.

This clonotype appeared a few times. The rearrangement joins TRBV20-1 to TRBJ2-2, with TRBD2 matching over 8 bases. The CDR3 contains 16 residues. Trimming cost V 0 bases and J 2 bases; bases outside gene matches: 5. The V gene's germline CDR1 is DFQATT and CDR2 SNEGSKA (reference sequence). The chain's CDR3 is CSARDLGLGNTGELFF. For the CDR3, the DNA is TGCAGTGCTAGAGATCTGGGACTAGGCAACACCGGGGAGCTGTTTTTT.

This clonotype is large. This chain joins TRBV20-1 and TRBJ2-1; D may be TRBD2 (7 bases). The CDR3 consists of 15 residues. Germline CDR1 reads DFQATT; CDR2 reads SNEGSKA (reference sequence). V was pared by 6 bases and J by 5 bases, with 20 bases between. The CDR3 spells CSAPREGEAHNEQFF. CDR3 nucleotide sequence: TGCAGTGCACCGAGGGAGGGGGAGGCCCACAATGAGCAGTTCTTC.

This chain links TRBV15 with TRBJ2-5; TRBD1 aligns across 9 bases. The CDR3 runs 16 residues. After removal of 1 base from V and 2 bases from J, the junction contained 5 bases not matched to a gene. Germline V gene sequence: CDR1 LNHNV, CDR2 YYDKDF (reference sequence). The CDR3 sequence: CATSRAGTGFQETQYF. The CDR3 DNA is TGTGCCACCAGCAGAGCCGGGACAGGGTTTCAAGAGACCCAGTACTTC.

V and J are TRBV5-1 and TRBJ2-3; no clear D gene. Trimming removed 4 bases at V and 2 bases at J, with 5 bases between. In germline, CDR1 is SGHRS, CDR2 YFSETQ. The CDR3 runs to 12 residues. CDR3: CASSDDTDTQYF. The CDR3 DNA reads TGCGCCAGCAGCGACGACACAGATACGCAGTATTTT.

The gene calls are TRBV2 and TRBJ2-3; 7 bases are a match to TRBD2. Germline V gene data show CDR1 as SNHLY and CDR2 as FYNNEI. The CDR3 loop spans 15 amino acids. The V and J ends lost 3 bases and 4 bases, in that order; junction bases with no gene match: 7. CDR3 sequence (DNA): TGTGCCAGCAGTGACGGAGCGGGATGGGCAGATACGCAGTATTTT. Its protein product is CASSDGAGWADTQYF. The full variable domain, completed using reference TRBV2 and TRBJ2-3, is EPEVTQTPSHQVTQMGQEVILRCVPISNHLYFYWYRQILGQKVEFLVSFYNNEISEKSEIFDDQFSVERPDGSNFTLKIRSTKLEDSAMYFCASSDGAGWADTQYFGPGTRLTVL.

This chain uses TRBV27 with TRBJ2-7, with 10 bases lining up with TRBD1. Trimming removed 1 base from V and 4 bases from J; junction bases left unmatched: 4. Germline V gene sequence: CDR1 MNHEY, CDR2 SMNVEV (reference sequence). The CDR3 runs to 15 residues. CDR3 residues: CASSLFGQGGYEQYF. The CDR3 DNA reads TGTGCCAGCAGTTTATTCGGACAGGGGGGGTACGAGCAGTACTTC.

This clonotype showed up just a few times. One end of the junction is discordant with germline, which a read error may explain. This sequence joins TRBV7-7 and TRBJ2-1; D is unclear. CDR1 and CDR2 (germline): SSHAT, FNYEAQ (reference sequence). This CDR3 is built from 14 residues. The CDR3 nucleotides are TGTGCTAGCAGCTTAGAACGTCTCCGAGGTGAGCAGTTCTTC. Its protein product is CASSLERLRGEQFF.

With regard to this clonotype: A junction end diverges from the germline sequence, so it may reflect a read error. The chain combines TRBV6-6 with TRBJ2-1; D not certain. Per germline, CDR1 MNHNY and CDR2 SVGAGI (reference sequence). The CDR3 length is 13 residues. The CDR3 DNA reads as TGTGCCGGCAGTTACCGCGAGACTAATGAGCAGTTCTTC. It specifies CAGSYRETNEQFF.

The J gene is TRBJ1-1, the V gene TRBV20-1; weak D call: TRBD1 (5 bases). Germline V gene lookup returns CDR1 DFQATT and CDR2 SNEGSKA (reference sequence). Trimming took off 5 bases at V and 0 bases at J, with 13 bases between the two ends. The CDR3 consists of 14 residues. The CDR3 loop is CSASVGGMNTEAFF. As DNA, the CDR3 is TGCAGTGCTTCAGTTGGGGGAATGAACACTGAAGCTTTCTTT.

CDR3 region: CSARDQASGGNEQYF. The CDR3 DNA sequence: TGCAGTGCTAGAGATCAGGCCTCTGGGGGCAACGAGCAGTACTTC. The chain recombines TRBV20-1 with TRBJ2-7; D may be TRBD1 (6 bases). Between the trimmed V and J ends, which lost 0 bases and 5 bases, there was a span of 17 bases. The length of the CDR3 is 15 residues. Germline V lookup: CDR1 DFQATT, CDR2 SNEGSKA (reference sequence).

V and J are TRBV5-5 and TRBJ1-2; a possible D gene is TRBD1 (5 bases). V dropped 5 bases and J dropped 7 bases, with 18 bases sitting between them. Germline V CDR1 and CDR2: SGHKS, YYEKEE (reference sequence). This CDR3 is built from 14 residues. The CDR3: CASSPSGLLSGYTF. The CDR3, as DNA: TGTGCCAGCAGTCCCTCGGGACTCCTGTCTGGCTACACCTTC. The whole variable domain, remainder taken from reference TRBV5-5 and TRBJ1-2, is DAGVTQSPTHLIKTRGQQVTLRCSPISGHKSVSWYQQVLGQGPQFIFQYYEKEERGRGNFPDRFSARQFPNYSSELNVNALLLGDSALYLCASSPSGLLSGYTFGSGTRLTVV.

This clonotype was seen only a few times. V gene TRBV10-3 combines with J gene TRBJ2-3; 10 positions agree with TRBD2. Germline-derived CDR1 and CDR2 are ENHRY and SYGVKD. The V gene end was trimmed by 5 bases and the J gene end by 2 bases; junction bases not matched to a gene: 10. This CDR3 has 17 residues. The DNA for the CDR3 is TGTGCCATCAGTCAAAATATAGCGGGGGGTCACACAGATACGCAGTATTTT. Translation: CAISQNIAGGHTDTQYF.